This T cell receptor beta chain is from a study of cytomegalovirus exposure and HLA in healthy donors. Study findings and constraints: Judged likely to be a sequencing artifact was a cluster of highly shared sequence variants. The study assumed roughly uniform donor sequencing depth for presence/absence analyses. Later analysis identified 15,000 to 20,000 TCR beta sequences associated with HLA alleles, using a false discovery rate threshold of 0.05. A later look showed TCR association rates differing by HLA locus, highest for DRB1 and lowest for HLA-C.

PCR amplification relied on 60 Vbeta primers (plus 13 Jbeta primers). Profiled with immunoSEQ multiplex PCR; TCRdb holds only in-frame clones, not every one. The table lists about 190,000 clones. CDR1 SGHRS and CDR2 YFSETQ come from the germline V gene. V lost 1 base and J lost 1; bases outside the gene matches: 6. The CDR3 runs to 16 residues. Comments on this clone: Antigen specificity is unknown.

This chain uses TRBV5-1 with TRBJ2-7, with 9 bases identical to TRBD1. The receptor was isolated from a woman aged 25 to 39 in good health and CMV-seropositive. Sequenced: PBMCs. The CDR3 sequence is CASSLLADRGSYEQYF. The DNA for the CDR3 is TGCGCCAGCAGCTTGTTAGCGGACAGGGGATCCTACGAGCAGTACTTC.